What follows are 25 T cell receptor beta chains derived from one specimen sequenced in a study of blood T cell repertoires in COVID-19. Profiling relied on immunoSEQ multiplex PCR, and the TCRdb table lists in-frame clones only, not all of them. The sample carries about 310,000 clones, roughly 84% recorded once. The sequenced sample was peripheral blood. These receptors came from a middle-aged man with active or convalescent COVID-19.

The chain joins TRBV28 to TRBJ1-6; D not certain. The germline V and J ends were trimmed by 10 bases and 7 bases, with 14 bases remaining between them. The CDR3 is made up of 13 amino acids. Germline V gene lookup returns CDR1 MDHEN and CDR2 SYDVKM. The CDR3 here is CATRGSNNSPLHF. The CDR3 region has the DNA TGTGCCACCAGAGGGAGTAACAATTCACCCCTCCACTTT.

The V and J genes are TRBV10-3 and TRBJ2-7; D gene unclear. The CDR3 extends over 13 amino acids. CDR1 and CDR2 (germline): ENHRY, SYGVKD. The V end was cut by 11 bases, the J end by 0 bases, with 14 bases between. The CDR3 DNA sequence: TGTGCCGCCTCAGACCGACTCTCCTACGAGCAGTACTTC. It codes for CAASDRLSYEQYF.

The chain links TRBV28 to TRBJ2-7; TRBD2 might be the D (5 bases). This CDR3 comprises 15 residues. V lost 4 bases, J lost 1 base, and 14 bases lay in between. Germline lookup yields CDR1 MDHEN and CDR2 SYDVKM. CDR3 nucleotide sequence: TGTGCCAGCAGTTCCCCAGCGGACTGGTCCTACGAGCAGTACTTC. It codes for CASSSPADWSYEQYF.

The CDR3 DNA follows: TGTGCCAGCAGCTTAGCGGTTTTCGACAGACTGAATGAAAAACTGTTTTTT. Translating gives CASSLAVFDRLNEKLFF. The chain uses TRBV7-2 and TRBJ1-4, with a possible D match to TRBD1 (5 bases). Germline V gene data show CDR1 as SGHTA and CDR2 as FQGNSA. Deletions cut 0 bases from V and 5 bases from J, with 16 bases between. The CDR3 consists of 17 residues. Filled out from reference TRBV7-2 and TRBJ1-4, the complete variable domain reads GAGVSQSPSNKVTEKGKDVELRCDPISGHTALYWYRQSLGQGLEFLIYFQGNSAPDKSGLPSDRFSAERTGGSVSTLTIQRTQQEDSAVYLCASSLAVFDRLNEKLFFGSGTQLSVL.

J is TRBJ1-1 and V is TRBV18; D ambiguous. The CDR3 spans 16 residues. V lost 2 bases and J 5 bases, leaving 18 bases between the germline ends. Germline V gene lookup returns CDR1 KGHSH and CDR2 LQKENI. CDR3 sequence reads: CASSPTTYPGWTEAFF. In nucleotides, the CDR3 is TGTGCCAGCTCACCAACTACATATCCGGGTTGGACTGAAGCTTTCTTT.

The chain employs TRBV30 and TRBJ2-5, with a tentative D call TRBD2 (7 bases). V lost 4 bases and J 4 bases, leaving 13 bases between the germline ends. Per germline, CDR1 GTSNPN and CDR2 SVGIG (reference sequence). This CDR3 contains 13 residues. The CDR3 region is CAWKIRGGETQYF. The CDR3 bases are TGTGCCTGGAAAATAAGGGGGGGAGAGACCCAGTACTTC.

In its sample, this clone was seen a few times. The chain uses TRBV5-4 and TRBJ2-2, with a tentative D call TRBD1 (5 bases). Germline V gene data show CDR1 as SGHNT and CDR2 as YYREEE (reference sequence). The CDR3 totals 15 residues. The germline V and J ends were trimmed by 3 bases and 4 bases, with 13 bases remaining between them. The chain's CDR3 is CASSSPTGATGELFF. The CDR3 DNA reads as TGTGCCAGCAGCTCCCCCACTGGGGCCACCGGGGAGCTGTTTTTT.

The chain couples TRBV28 to TRBJ2-2, with 7 positions matching TRBD1. The ends lost 9 bases at V and 3 bases at J; junction bases unmatched: 7. Germline V CDR1 and CDR2: MDHEN, SYDVKM. This CDR3 has 14 residues. The CDR3 region is CASKGQRDTGELFF. DNA of the CDR3: TGTGCCAGTAAGGGACAGAGGGACACCGGGGAGCTGTTTTTT.

The chain is built from TRBV7-3 and TRBJ2-3; D uncertain. Germline V gene data show CDR1 as SGHTA and CDR2 as FQGTGA. This CDR3 is built from 14 residues. Trimming cost V 5 bases and J 3 bases, with 12 bases left between them. The CDR3 protein is CASSESNPTDTQYF. The CDR3 DNA follows: TGTGCCAGCAGCGAATCTAATCCGACAGATACGCAGTATTTT.

The CDR3 DNA reads as TGTGCCAGCAGCCTACAGGGATCAACCTATGGCTACACCTTC. Encoded protein: CASSLQGSTYGYTF. The V and J genes are TRBV5-4 and TRBJ1-2, with a tentative D call TRBD1 (6 bases). Germline V CDR1 and CDR2: SGHNT, YYREEE (reference sequence). V was trimmed by 4 bases and J by 4 bases, leaving 14 bases between them. CDR3 length: 14 residues.

The V call is TRBV21-1, the J call TRBJ2-1; TRBD1 was called by the table and not checked on the DNA. TRBV21-1 is classified as a pseudogene. This CDR3 is built from 15 residues. The DNA of the CDR3 is TGTGCCAGCCCGGCCGGGACAGGGGGCTACAATGAGCAGTTCTTC. Protein: CASPAGTGGYNEQFF.

This clone was counted between two and nine times. The chain has TRBV14 and TRBJ2-7; TRBD1 matches 9 bases. Losses at the gene ends were 4 bases for V and 1 base for J; bases not matched to a gene: 17. This CDR3 contains 19 residues. Germline V gene lookup returns CDR1 SGHDN and CDR2 FVKESK. CDR3 in DNA: TGTGCCAGCAGCCCCAACTCGGACAGGGGCCCCCAAGCATCCTACGAGCAGTACTTC. It is translated as CASSPNSDRGPQASYEQYF.

The chain combines TRBV11-2 with TRBJ2-2, with 8 bases that match TRBD1. There are 12 residues in the CDR3. J gave up 13 bases and V 5 bases, and 6 bases lay outside the gene matches. Germline V CDR1 and CDR2: SGHAT, FQNNGV. The CDR3 region is CASSGQGGTLFF. CDR3 in DNA: TGTGCCAGCAGCGGACAGGGCGGAACGCTGTTTTTT.

This clone has a handful of counts. The V call is TRBV11-2, the J call TRBJ1-1, with a weak D call TRBD1 (6 bases). There are 13 residues in the CDR3. Germline-derived CDR1 and CDR2 are SGHAT and FQNNGV. V was clipped by 5 bases and J by 1 base, with 8 bases between them. The CDR3 DNA reads TGTGCCAGCAGCCCGGGACAGAACACTGAAGCTTTCTTT. Translating gives CASSPGQNTEAFF.

The V gene is TRBV6-6, the J gene TRBJ2-7; D call uncertain. Trimming pared 7 bases from V and 3 bases from J, leaving 10 bases between. CDR3 size: 12 residues. Germline-derived CDR1 and CDR2 are MNHNY and SVGAGI (reference sequence). CDR3 sequence (DNA): TGTGCCAGCACCTCGTTTAACTACGAGCAGTACTTC. Amino acid sequence: CASTSFNYEQYF.

This sequence joins TRBV25-1 and TRBJ2-7, with 7 bases aligning to TRBD1. Trimming at V came to 0 bases and at J to 5 bases, leaving 4 bases not matched to a gene. The germline V gene encodes CDR1 MGHDK and CDR2 SYGVNS. The CDR3 loop spans 14 amino acids. CDR3: CASSEYNRGHEQYF. Written as DNA, the CDR3 is TGTGCCAGCAGTGAATACAACAGGGGACACGAGCAGTACTTC.

In DNA form, the CDR3 reads TGTGCCAGCAGTCTCCTGCCGGGACAGCTTAATTCACCCCTCCACTTT. Translated, it gives CASSLLPGQLNSPLHF. The chain employs TRBV28 and TRBJ1-6; 7 nucleotides line up with TRBD1. The V segment lost 5 bases and the J segment 6 bases; nucleotides outside the gene matches: 10. This CDR3 comprises 16 residues. Germline CDR1 and CDR2: MDHEN and SYDVKM.

V gene TRBV6-5 combines with J gene TRBJ1-1; TRBD1 matches at 10 bases. CDR1 is MNHEY and CDR2 is SVGAGI in the germline V gene. V was clipped by 6 bases and J by 1 base; unmatched bases: 2. The CDR3 is 14 residues long. CDR3 residues: CASSRQGANTEAFF. Written as DNA, the CDR3 is TGTGCCAGCAGCCGACAGGGGGCGAACACTGAAGCTTTCTTT.

DNA for the CDR3: TGTGCCAGCATCCGACAGTTCCCGAACACTGAAGCTTTCTTT. Protein product: CASIRQFPNTEAFF. J is TRBJ1-1 and V is TRBV6-5, with a possible D match to TRBD1 (5 bases). The CDR3 loop spans 14 amino acids. From germline, CDR1 is MNHEY and CDR2 SVGAGI. V gave up 7 bases and J gave up 1 base, with 13 bases separating them.

This chain uses TRBV5-1 with TRBJ1-1; possibly TRBD1 for D (5 bases). Germline V lookup: CDR1 SGHRS, CDR2 YFSETQ. V dropped 6 bases and J dropped 1 base, with 10 bases sitting between them. The CDR3 is made up of 13 amino acids. The CDR3, as DNA: TGCGCCAGCACCTCCACAGGGAACACTGAAGCTTTCTTT. Its protein product is CASTSTGNTEAFF.

The V gene is TRBV27, the J gene TRBJ1-5, with D maybe TRBD1 (6 bases). The V and J ends lost 6 bases and 4 bases respectively, with 10 bases between them. Germline loops: CDR1 MNHEY, CDR2 SMNVEV (reference sequence). The CDR3 consists of 13 residues. The CDR3 reads CASRGTFNQPQHF. CDR3 nucleotide sequence: TGTGCCAGCAGGGGGACATTTAATCAGCCCCAGCATTTT.

The J gene is TRBJ2-2, the V gene TRBV9; D remains unclear. The V gene lost 3 bases and the J gene lost 1 base, with 4 bases spanning the gap. This CDR3 is 13 amino acids long. Germline lookup yields CDR1 SGDLS and CDR2 YYNGEE. DNA for the CDR3: TGTGCCAGCAGCGCAGTGAACACCGGGGAGCTGTTTTTT. This translates into CASSAVNTGELFF.

This chain links TRBV5-8 with TRBJ1-3; D is possibly TRBD1 (6 bases). The CDR3 extends over 15 amino acids. Trimming took off 0 bases at V and 0 bases at J, with 7 bases between the two ends. From germline, CDR1 is SGHTS and CDR2 YDEGEE. CDR3 sequence: CASSLGQASGNTIYF. The CDR3 nucleotides read TGTGCCAGCAGCTTGGGACAGGCCTCTGGAAACACCATATATTTT.

The V gene is TRBV28, the J gene TRBJ2-6; TRBD1 agrees at 7 bases. CDR3 length: 17 residues. Germline V gene lookup returns CDR1 MDHEN and CDR2 SYDVKM. Unmatched junction bases numbered 5, after V lost 3 bases and J lost 0 bases. The CDR3 region has the DNA TGTGCCAGCAGTTTCCGTACAGGGGTCTCTGGGGCCAACGTCCTGACTTTC. Residues: CASSFRTGVSGANVLTF.

This clone showed up just once. This sample also contains other DNA sequences that code for the same CDR3. The gene calls are TRBV9 and TRBJ2-1; 10 bases fit TRBD2. The CDR3 covers 15 residues. The trim removed 0 bases at V and 4 bases at J, leaving 1 base unmatched. Germline CDR1 SGDLS, CDR2 YYNGEE. The CDR3 nucleotides read TGTGCCAGCAGCGTAGGTAGCGGGGGGTACAATGAGCAGTTCTTC. Protein: CASSVGSGGYNEQFF.